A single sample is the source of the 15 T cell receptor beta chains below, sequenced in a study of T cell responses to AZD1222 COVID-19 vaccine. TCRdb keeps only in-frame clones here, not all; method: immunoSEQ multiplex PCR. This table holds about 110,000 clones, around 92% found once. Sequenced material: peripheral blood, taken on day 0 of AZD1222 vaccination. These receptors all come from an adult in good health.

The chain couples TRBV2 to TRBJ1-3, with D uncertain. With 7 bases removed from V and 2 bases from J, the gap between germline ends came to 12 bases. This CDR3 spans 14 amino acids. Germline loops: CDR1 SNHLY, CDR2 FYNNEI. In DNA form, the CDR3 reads TGTGCCAGCATGGGTTCGGAAGCTGGAAACACCATATATTTT. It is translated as CASMGSEAGNTIYF.

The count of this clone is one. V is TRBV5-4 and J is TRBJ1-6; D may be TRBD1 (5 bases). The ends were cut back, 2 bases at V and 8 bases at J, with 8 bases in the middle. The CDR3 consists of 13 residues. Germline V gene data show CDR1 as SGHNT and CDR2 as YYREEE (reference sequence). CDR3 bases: TGTGCCAGCAGCTTAGGCAGGGATTCACCCCTCCACTTT. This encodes CASSLGRDSPLHF.

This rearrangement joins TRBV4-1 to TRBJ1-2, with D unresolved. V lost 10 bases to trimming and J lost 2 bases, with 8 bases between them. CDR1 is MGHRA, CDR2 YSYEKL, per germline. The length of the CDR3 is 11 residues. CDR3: CATRENYGYTF. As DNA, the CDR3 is TGCGCCACTAGGGAAAACTATGGCTACACCTTC.

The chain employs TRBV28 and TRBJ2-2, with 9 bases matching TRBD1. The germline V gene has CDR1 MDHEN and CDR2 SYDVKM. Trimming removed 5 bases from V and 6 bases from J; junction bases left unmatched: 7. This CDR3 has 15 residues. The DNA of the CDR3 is TGTGCCAGCAGTCCCCGGACAGGGGTCGCCGGGGAGCTGTTTTTT. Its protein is CASSPRTGVAGELFF.

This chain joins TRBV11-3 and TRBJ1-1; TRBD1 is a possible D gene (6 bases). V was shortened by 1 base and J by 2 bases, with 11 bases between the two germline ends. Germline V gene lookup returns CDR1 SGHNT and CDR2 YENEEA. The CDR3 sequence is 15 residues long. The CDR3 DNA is TGTGCCAGCAGCTTAGGAAACAGGGAAAACACTGAAGCTTTCTTT. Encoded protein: CASSLGNRENTEAFF.

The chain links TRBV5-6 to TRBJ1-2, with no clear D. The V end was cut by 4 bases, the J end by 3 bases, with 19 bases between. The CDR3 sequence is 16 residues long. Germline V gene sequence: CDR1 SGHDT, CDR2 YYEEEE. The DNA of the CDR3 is TGTGCCAGCAGCCTCACATCGACAAGACTATACTATGGCTACACCTTC. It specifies CASSLTSTRLYYGYTF. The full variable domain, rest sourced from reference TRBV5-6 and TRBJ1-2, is DAGVTQSPTHLIKTRGQQVTLRCSPKSGHDTVSWYQQALGQGPQFIFQYYEEEERQRGNFPDRFSGHQFPNYSSELNVNALLLGDSALYLCASSLTSTRLYYGYTFGSGTRLTVV.

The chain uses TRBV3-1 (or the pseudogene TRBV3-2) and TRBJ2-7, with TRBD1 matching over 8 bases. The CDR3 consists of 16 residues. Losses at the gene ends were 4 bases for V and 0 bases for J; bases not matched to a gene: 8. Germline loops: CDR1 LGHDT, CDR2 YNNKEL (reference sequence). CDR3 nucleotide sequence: TGTGCCAGCAGCCCTTTTGGACAGGGTCTCTCCTACGAGCAGTACTTC. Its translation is CASSPFGQGLSYEQYF.

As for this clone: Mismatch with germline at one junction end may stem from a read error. CDR3 DNA sequence: TGTGCCACCAGCTTCAGTCCGGACAGGGTGACTGAAGCTTTCTTT. This translates into CATSFSPDRVTEAFF. This chain connects TRBV7-8 to TRBJ1-1, with 8 bases lining up with TRBD1. CDR1 and CDR2 from the germline V gene are SGHVS and FQNEAQ. The CDR3 runs to 15 residues.

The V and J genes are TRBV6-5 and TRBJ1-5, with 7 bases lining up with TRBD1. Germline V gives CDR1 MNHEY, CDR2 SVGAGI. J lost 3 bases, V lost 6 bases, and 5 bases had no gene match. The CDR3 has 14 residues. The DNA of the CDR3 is TGTGCCAGCAGCTTGACAGGGCTCAATCAGCCCCAGCATTTT. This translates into CASSLTGLNQPQHF.

CDR3 nucleotide sequence: TGTGCCAGCAGCCAACCGGGACTAGCGGCCTCGGGCGAGCAGTTCTTC. This sequence encodes CASSQPGLAASGEQFF. The chain recombines TRBV3-1 (or the pseudogene TRBV3-2) with TRBJ2-1; 11 bases align to TRBD2. The germline V gene encodes CDR1 LGHDT and CDR2 YNNKEL (reference sequence). The CDR3 contains 16 residues. V dropped 2 bases and J dropped 10; count of bases not matched to a gene: 10.

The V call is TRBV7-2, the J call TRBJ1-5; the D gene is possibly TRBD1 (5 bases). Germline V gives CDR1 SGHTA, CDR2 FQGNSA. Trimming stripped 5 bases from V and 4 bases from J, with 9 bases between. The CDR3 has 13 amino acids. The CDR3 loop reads CASSRDLNQPQHF. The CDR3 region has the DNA TGTGCCAGCAGCCGGGACCTAAATCAGCCCCAGCATTTT.

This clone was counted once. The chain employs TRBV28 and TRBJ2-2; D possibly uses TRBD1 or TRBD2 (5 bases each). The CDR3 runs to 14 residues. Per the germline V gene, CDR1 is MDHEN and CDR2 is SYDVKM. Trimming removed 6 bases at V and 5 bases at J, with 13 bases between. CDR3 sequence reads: CASSRDGETGELFF. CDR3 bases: TGTGCCAGCAGCCGGGACGGTGAGACCGGGGAGCTGTTTTTT.

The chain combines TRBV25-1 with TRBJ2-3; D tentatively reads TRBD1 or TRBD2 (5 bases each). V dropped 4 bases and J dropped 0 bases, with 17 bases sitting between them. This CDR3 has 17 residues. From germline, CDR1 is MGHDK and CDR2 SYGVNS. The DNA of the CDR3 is TGTGCCAGCAGTGCTCGGGGACCGACACATAGCACAGATACGCAGTATTTT. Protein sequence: CASSARGPTHSTDTQYF.

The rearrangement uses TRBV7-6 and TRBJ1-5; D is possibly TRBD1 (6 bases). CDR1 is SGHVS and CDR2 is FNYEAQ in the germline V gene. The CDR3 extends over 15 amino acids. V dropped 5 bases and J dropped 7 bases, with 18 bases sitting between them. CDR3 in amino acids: CASSEQAGASQPQHF. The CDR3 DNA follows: TGTGCCAGCAGCGAGCAGGCGGGGGCAAGCCAGCCCCAGCATTTT.

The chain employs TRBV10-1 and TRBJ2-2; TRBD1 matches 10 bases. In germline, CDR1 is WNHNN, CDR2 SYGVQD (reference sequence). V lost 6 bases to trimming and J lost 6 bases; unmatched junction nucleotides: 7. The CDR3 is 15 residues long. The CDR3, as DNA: TGCGCCAGCAGCCACGGGACAGGGGACGCCGGGGAGCTGTTTTTT. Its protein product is CASSHGTGDAGELFF.